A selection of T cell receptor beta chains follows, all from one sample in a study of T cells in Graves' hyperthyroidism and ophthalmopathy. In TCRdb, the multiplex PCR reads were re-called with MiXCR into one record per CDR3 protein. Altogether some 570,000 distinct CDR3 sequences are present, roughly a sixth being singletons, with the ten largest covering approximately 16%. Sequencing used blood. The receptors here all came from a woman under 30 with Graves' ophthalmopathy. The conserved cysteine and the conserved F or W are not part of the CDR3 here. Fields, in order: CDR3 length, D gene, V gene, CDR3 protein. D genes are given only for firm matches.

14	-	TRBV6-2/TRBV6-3	ASSWAGTQSTDTQY
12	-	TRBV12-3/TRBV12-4	ASSETGTEKKLF
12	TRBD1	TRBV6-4	ARKKTGGSNEQF
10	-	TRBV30	AWRLPLDEQY
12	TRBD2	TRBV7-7	ASSGLAGDYEQY
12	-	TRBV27	ASSLRGGNQPQH
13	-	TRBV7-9	ASRSGQKNNSPLH
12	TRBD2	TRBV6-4	ASAGLAGVSEQY
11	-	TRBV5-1	ASSLATSGTQY
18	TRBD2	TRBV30	AWGNPGLAGGQSSYNEQF
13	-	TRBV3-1	ASSQEGVLRNIQY
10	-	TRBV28	ASSLLGDTAF
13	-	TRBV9	ASSVAGDRTDTQY
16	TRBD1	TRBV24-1	ATSGLQGNRDNSQPQH
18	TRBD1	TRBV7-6	ASSLFPPAGTGARQETQY
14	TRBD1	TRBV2	ASIDVRDRLTDTQY
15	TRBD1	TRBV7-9	ASSFSSPGQFNEKLF
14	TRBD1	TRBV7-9	ASTPGAGGSFTEAF
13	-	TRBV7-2	ASSLIGGAARSQY
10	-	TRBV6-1	ASSAGTYEQY
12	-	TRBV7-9	ASRDLAPNTEAF
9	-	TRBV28	ASSPRGRAF
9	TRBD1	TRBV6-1	ASSPGTAAF
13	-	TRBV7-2	ASSYTGPGANVLT
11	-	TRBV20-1	SAAGSSPYEQY